These 6 T cell receptor beta chains were sequenced from one sample in a study of blood T cell repertoires in COVID-19. Assay used: immunoSEQ multiplex PCR; TCRdb lists only in-frame clones, some missing. This sample yields about 270,000 clones, of which approximately 90% are seen a single time; about 4% belongs to the top ten. The source material was PBMCs or T cells enriched from blood (not recorded which). These receptors were collected from a woman in her twenties or thirties with acute COVID-19.

The chain combines TRBV27 with TRBJ2-1; 11 bases line up with TRBD2. This CDR3 is 17 amino acids long. V lost 4 bases, J lost 4 bases, and 9 bases stayed unmatched. Germline assignment: CDR1 MNHEY and CDR2 SMNVEV (reference sequence). This CDR3 is CASSSPLLAGAYNEQFF. In nucleotides, the CDR3 is TGTGCCAGCAGTTCTCCTCTACTAGCGGGAGCTTACAATGAGCAGTTCTTC.

This clone occurred once. V gene TRBV30 combines with J gene TRBJ2-5, with 9 bases aligning to TRBD2. The J segment lost 5 bases and the V segment lost 1 base, leaving 11 bases of the junction unmatched. This CDR3 has 16 residues. From germline, CDR1 is GTSNPN and CDR2 SVGIG (reference sequence). CDR3 nucleotides: TGTGCCTGGAGTGGAAATTGGGGACTAGCTCGGGAGACCCAGTACTTC. Translating it yields CAWSGNWGLARETQYF.

V and J are TRBV7-6 and TRBJ2-2; 8 nucleotides match TRBD2. The CDR3 spans 19 residues. Germline V CDR1 and CDR2: SGHVS, FNYEAQ. The V and J ends lost 1 base and 3 bases, in that order; junction bases with no gene match: 13. This CDR3 is CASSLERRGSGRYTGELFF. The CDR3 DNA reads as TGTGCCAGCAGCTTAGAAAGGAGAGGGAGCGGGAGATACACCGGGGAGCTGTTTTTT.

The chain carries TRBV7-6 and TRBJ2-7; unclear D gene. Germline V gives CDR1 SGHVS, CDR2 FNYEAQ. V was trimmed by 0 bases and J by 4 bases, leaving 7 bases between them. CDR3 length equals 13 residues. The CDR3 bases are TGTGCCAGCAGCTTAGCCGCCGGTTACGAGCAGTACTTC. Its protein is CASSLAAGYEQYF.

This sequence joins TRBV9 and TRBJ2-7, with TRBD1 identical over 11 bases. Germline V CDR1 and CDR2: SGDLS, YYNGEE. The CDR3 is 18 amino acids. The trim removed 4 bases at V and 5 bases at J, leaving 17 bases unmatched. DNA of the CDR3: TGTGCCAGCAGCCTAAACCGGGACAGGGGGATCGGGGACCACGAGCAGTACTTC. It specifies CASSLNRDRGIGDHEQYF.

This chain links TRBV29-1 with TRBJ2-7; 10 nucleotides line up with TRBD1. The length of the CDR3 is 13 residues. Germline-derived CDR1 and CDR2 are SQVTM and ANQGSEA. The junction had 3 bases not matched to a gene; V was cut back by 6 bases and J by 1 base. DNA for the CDR3: TGCAGCGTGGGACAGGGGATTTCCTACGAGCAGTACTTC. Translation: CSVGQGISYEQYF.